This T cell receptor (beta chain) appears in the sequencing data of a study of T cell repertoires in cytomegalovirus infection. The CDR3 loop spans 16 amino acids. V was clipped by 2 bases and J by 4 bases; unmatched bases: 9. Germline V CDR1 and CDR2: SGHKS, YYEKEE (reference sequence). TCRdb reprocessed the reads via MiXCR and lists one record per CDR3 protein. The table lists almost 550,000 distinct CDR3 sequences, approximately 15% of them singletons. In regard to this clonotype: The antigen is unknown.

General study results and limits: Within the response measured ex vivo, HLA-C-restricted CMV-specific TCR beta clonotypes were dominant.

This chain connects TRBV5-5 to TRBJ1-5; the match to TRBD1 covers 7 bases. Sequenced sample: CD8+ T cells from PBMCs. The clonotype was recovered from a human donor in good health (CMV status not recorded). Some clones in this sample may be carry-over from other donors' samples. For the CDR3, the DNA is TGTGCCAGCAGCTTAGATTCAGGGGGAAGTAATCAGCCCCAGCATTTT. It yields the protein CASSLDSGGSNQPQHF.